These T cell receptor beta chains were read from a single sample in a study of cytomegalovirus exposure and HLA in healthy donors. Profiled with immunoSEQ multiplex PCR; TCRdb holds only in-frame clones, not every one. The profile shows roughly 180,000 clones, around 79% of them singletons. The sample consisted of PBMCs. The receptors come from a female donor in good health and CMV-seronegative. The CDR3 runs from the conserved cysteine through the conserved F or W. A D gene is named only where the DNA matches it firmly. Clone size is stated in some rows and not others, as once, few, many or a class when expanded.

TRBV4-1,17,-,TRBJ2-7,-,CASSQLSQAGKSYEQYF,TGCGCCAGCAGCCAACTATCCCAGGCCGGCAAATCCTACGAGCAGTACTTC
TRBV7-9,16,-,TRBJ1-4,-,CASSLAWQGRGEKLFF,TGTGCCAGCAGCCTAGCTTGGCAGGGAAGAGGAGAAAAACTGTTTTTT
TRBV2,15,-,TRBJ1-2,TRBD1,CASSEQGGRGYGYTF,TGTGCCAGCAGTGAACAGGGGGGACGAGGCTATGGCTACACCTTC
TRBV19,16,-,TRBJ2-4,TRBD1,CASSNVRDRGKAIQYF,TGTGCCAGTAGTAACGTCCGGGACAGGGGGAAGGCCATTCAGTACTTC
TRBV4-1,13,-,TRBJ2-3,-,CASSPGVEDTQYF,TGCGCCAGCAGCCCCGGGGTAGAGGATACGCAGTATTTT
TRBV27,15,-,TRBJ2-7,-,CASSSSTAFPYEQYF,TGTGCCAGCAGTTCGTCGACAGCCTTCCCCTACGAGCAGTACTTC
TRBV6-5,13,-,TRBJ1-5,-,CASSEAIQAPQHF,TGTGCCAGCAGTGAAGCGATACAGGCGCCCCAGCATTTT
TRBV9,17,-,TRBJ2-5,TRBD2,CASSVSASGGGGETQYF,TGTGCCAGCAGCGTAAGCGCTAGCGGAGGCGGAGGGGAGACCCAGTACTTC
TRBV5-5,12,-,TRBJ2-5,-,CASSFPQETQYF,TGTGCCAGCAGCTTCCCACAAGAGACCCAGTACTTC
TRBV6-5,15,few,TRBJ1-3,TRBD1,CASIGRGRVGNTIYF,TGTGCCAGCATCGGTAGGGGGCGAGTTGGAAACACCATATATTTT
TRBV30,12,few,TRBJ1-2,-,CAWSLTAWGYTF,TGTGCCTGGAGTTTGACAGCTTGGGGCTACACCTTC
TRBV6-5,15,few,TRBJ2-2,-,CASRRTRGPTGELFF,TGTGCCAGCAGACGGACCAGGGGACCCACCGGGGAGCTGTTTTTT
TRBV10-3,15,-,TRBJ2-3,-,CAISGVGGPLDTQYF,TGTGCCATCAGTGGGGTGGGGGGGCCTTTAGATACGCAGTATTTT
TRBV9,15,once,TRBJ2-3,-,CASSVGGDSTDTQYF,TGTGCCAGCAGCGTTGGAGGGGACTCCACAGATACGCAGTATTTT
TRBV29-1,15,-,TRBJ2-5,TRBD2,CSVARLAGQQETQYF,TGCAGCGTCGCCAGACTAGCGGGGCAACAAGAGACCCAGTACTTC
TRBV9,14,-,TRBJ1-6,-,CASSVEGENSPLHF,TGTGCCAGCAGCGTAGAAGGGGAAAATTCACCCCTCCACTTT
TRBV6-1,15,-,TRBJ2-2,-,CASSVGGPNTGELFF,TGTGCCAGCAGTGTGGGCGGGCCGAACACCGGGGAGCTGTTTTTT
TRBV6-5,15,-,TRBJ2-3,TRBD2,CASSSTSGGTDTQYF,TGTGCCAGCAGCTCTACTAGCGGAGGCACAGATACGCAGTATTTT
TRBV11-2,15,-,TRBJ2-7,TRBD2,CASSPTSGDAYEQYF,TGTGCCAGCAGCCCGACTAGCGGCGATGCCTACGAGCAGTACTTC
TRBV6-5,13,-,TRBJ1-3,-,CASMSGFGNTIYF,TGTGCCAGCATGTCAGGCTTTGGAAACACCATATATTTT
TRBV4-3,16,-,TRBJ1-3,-,CASSQDLGVSGNTIYF,TGCGCCAGCAGCCAGGACCTCGGGGTCTCTGGAAACACCATATATTTT
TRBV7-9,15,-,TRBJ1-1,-,CASSLEGRVVAEAFF,TGTGCCAGCAGCTTAGAGGGCAGGGTGGTCGCTGAAGCTTTCTTT
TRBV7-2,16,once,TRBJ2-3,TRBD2,CASSHTSGGVADTQYF,TGTGCCAGCAGCCACACTAGCGGGGGGGTGGCAGATACGCAGTATTTT
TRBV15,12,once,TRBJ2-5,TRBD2,CATSLGGKTQYF,TGTGCCACCAGCCTGGGGGGGAAGACCCAGTACTTC
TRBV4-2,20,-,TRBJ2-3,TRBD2,CASSQIGGASGGRLTDTQYF,TGTGCCAGCAGCCAAATTGGAGGGGCTAGCGGGGGGAGACTCACAGATACGCAGTATTTT
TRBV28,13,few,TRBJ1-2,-,CASSTQGNYGYTF,TGTGCCAGCAGCACACAGGGCAACTATGGCTACACCTTC
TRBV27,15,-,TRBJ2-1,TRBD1,CASSLVGQGRNEQFF,TGTGCCAGCAGTTTAGTTGGACAGGGGCGCAATGAGCAGTTCTTC
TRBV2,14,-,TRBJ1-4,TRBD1,CASRDRTGEEKLFF,TGTGCCAGCAGAGACCGGACAGGGGAGGAAAAACTGTTTTTT
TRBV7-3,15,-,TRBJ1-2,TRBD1,CASSPYPGTGGGYTF,TGTGCCAGCAGCCCATACCCCGGGACAGGGGGTGGCTACACCTTC
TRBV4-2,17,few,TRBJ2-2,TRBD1,CASSQGPGQEATGELFF,TGTGCCAGCAGCCAAGGCCCGGGACAGGAGGCCACCGGGGAGCTGTTTTTT
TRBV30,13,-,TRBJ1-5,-,CAWSVQDDQPQHF,TGTGCCTGGAGTGTACAGGACGATCAGCCCCAGCATTTT
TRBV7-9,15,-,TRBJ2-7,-,CSSSLVRGSAYEQYF,TGTTCCAGCAGCTTAGTTAGGGGCAGCGCATACGAGCAGTACTTC
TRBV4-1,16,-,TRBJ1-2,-,CASSQVRLVANYGYTF,TGCGCCAGCAGCCAAGTTCGACTAGTAGCTAACTATGGCTACACCTTC
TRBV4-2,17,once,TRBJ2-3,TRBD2,CASSQDGASGSTDTQYF,TGTGCCAGCAGCCAAGATGGTGCTAGCGGGAGCACAGATACGCAGTATTTT
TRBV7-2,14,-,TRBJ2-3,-,CASRVERGTDTQYF,TGTGCCAGCCGGGTTGAGCGAGGCACAGATACGCAGTATTTT
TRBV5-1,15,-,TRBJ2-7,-,CASTPGGAGNYEQYF,TGCGCCAGCACTCCCGGGGGAGCGGGTAACTACGAGCAGTACTTC
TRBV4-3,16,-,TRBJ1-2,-,CASSQAGLGGIYGYTF,TGCGCCAGCAGCCAAGCCGGACTCGGGGGGATCTATGGCTACACCTTC
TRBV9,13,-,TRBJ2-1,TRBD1,CASGQGSDNEQFF,TGTGCCAGCGGACAGGGATCAGACAATGAGCAGTTCTTC
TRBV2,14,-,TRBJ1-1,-,CASSEAMGGTEAFF,TGTGCCAGCAGTGAAGCGATGGGGGGTACTGAAGCTTTCTTT
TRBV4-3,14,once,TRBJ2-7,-,CASSPNREPYEQYF,TGCGCCAGCAGCCCAAACAGGGAACCCTACGAGCAGTACTTC
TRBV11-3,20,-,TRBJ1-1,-,CASSLAPSPRDTPQNTEAFF,TGTGCCAGCAGCTTAGCCCCCTCCCCCCGCGACACTCCCCAGAACACTGAAGCTTTCTTT
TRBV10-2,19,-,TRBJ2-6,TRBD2,CASSDRGGTSLFGANVLTF,TGCGCCAGCAGTGATCGCGGGGGGACGTCCTTATTCGGGGCCAACGTCCTGACTTTC
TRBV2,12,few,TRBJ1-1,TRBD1,CASRRDRAEAFF,TGTGCCAGCAGGAGAGACAGGGCTGAAGCTTTCTTT
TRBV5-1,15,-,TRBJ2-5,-,CASSLGHQGAETQYF,TGCGCCAGCAGCTTGGGACACCAAGGGGCTGAGACCCAGTACTTC
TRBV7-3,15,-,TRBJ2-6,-,CASSLDQFGANVLTF,TGTGCCAGCAGCTTAGATCAGTTTGGGGCCAACGTCCTGACTTTC
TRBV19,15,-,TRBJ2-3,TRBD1,CASSPDRVGTDTQYF,TGTGCCAGCAGCCCAGACAGGGTGGGCACAGATACGCAGTATTTT
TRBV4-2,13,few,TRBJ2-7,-,CASSQGGYYEQYF,TGTGCCAGCAGCCAAGGGGGCTATTACGAGCAGTACTTC
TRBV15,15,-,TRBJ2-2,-,CATSRGTSTTRKVFF,TGTGCCACCAGCAGAGGAACTAGCACCACAAGGAAGGTGTTTTTT
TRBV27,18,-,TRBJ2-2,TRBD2,CASSGGLAGGAVTGELFF,TGTGCCAGCAGTGGCGGACTAGCGGGAGGAGCCGTCACCGGGGAGCTGTTTTTT
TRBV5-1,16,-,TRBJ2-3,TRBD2,CATRSGTSGSTDTQYF,TGCGCCACCCGCTCCGGGACTAGCGGGAGCACAGATACGCAGTATTTT
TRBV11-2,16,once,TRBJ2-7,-,CASSLVGTPSFYEQYF,TGTGCCAGCAGCTTAGTGGGGACACCAAGTTTCTACGAGCAGTACTTC